This section outlines one T cell receptor (beta chain) sequence together with its context. TCRdb keeps only in-frame clones here, not all; method: immunoSEQ multiplex PCR. The repertoire has about 93,000 clones, approximately 92% of them found once; the top ten carry 0.3% to 0.4%. This specimen comes from a study of OX40 agonist ivuxolimab in advanced cancers. Study-level information: Partial responses were achieved by three patients, one with hepatocellular carcinoma and two with cutaneous melanoma.

CDR3 length equals 14 residues. Trimming cost V 2 bases and J 9 bases; bases outside gene matches: 7. The V gene's germline CDR1 is GTSNPN and CDR2 SVGIG (reference sequence). The V gene is TRBV30, the J gene TRBJ2-1; 10 bases fit TRBD1. The sample was CD4+ or CD8+ T cells sorted from blood, taken in a trial of the OX40 agonist ivuxolimab. The TCR sequence derives from an adult with an advanced solid tumor such as melanoma, head and neck, liver or kidney cancer. The CDR3 DNA reads as TGTGCCTGGAGTCCCGGGACAGGGGTTGCTGAGCAGTTCTTC. Protein product: CAWSPGTGVAEQFF.